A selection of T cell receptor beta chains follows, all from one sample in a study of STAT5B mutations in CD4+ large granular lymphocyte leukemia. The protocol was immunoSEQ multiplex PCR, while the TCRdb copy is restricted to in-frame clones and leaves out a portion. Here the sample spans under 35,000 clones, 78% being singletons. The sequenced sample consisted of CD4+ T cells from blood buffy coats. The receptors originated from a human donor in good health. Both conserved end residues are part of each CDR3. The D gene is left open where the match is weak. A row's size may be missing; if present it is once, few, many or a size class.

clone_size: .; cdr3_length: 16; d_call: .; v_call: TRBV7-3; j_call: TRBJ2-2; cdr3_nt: TGTGCCAGCAGCCCCGACGGCAGGGGCTTGGCCGGGGAGCTGTTTTTT; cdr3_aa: CASSPDGRGLAGELFF
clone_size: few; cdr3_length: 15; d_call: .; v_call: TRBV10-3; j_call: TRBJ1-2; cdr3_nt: TGTGCCATCAGTGAGGGTAGGGGAGGTGGCTATGGCTACACCTTC; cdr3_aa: CAISEGRGGGYGYTF
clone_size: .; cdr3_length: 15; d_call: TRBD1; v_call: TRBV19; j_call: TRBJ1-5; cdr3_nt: TGTGCCAGTAGTCAACAGGGGGCGGGCAATCAGCCCCAGCATTTT; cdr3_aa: CASSQQGAGNQPQHF
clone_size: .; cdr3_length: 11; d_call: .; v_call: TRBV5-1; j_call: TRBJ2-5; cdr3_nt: TGCGCCAGCGCGGTCCAAGAGACCCAGTACTTC; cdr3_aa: CASAVQETQYF
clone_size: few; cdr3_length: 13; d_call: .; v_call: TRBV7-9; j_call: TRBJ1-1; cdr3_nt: TGTGCCAGCAGTCAAGAGGGCAACACTGAAGCTTTCTTT; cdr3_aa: CASSQEGNTEAFF
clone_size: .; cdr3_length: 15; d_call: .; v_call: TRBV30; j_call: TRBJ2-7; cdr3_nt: TGTGCCTTGGGGCCGGGTAAAATCCTACGGAGCGAGCAGTACTTC; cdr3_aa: CALGPGKILRSEQYF
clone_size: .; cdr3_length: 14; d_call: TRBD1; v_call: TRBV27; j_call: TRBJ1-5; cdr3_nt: TGTGCCAGCAGTCTACAGGGGGGCAATCAGCCCCAGCATTTT; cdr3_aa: CASSLQGGNQPQHF
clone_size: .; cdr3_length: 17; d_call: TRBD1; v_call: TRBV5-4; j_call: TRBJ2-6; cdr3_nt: TGTGCCAGCAGCTTGGCCCGACAGGGAACTGGGGCCAACGTCCTGACTTTC; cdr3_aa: CASSLARQGTGANVLTF
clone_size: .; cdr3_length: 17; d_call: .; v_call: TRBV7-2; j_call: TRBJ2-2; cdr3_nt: TGTGCCAGCAGCTTAGCAGTCGGGGCCCGAGGCACCGGGGAGCTGTTTTTT; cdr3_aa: CASSLAVGARGTGELFF
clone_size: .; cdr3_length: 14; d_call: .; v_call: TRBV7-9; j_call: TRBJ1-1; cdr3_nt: TGTGCCAGCAGCTTGCGTACCTTGAACACTGAAGCTTTCTTT; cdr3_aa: CASSLRTLNTEAFF